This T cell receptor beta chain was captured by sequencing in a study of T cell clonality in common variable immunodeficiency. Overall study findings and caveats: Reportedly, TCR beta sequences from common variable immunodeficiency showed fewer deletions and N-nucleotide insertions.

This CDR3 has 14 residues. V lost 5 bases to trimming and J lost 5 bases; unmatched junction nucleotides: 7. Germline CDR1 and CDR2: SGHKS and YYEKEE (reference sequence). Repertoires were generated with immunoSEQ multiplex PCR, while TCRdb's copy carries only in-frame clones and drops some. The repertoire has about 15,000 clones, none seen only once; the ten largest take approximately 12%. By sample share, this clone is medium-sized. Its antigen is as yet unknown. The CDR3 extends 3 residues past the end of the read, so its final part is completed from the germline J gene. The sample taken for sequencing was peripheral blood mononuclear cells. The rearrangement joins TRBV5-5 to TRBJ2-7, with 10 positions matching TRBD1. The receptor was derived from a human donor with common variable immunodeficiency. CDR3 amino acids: CASRGQGPAHEQYF. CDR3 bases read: TGTGCCAGCAGGGGACAGGGGCCGGCCCACGAG.